The rows below give T cell receptor beta chains drawn from one sample of a study of regulatory T cells in long-lasting Graves disease. Each CDR3 protein gets one entry after TCRdb re-called the multiplex PCR reads with MiXCR. The sample lists a few hundred thousand distinct CDR3 sequences; around 23% were seen once. The material was peripheral blood mononuclear cells (PBMCs), obtained when the disease was refractory, from a patient treated with antithyroid drugs. Receptors were obtained from a female donor with Graves disease. Each CDR3 is given with its conserved first and last residue. D genes are given only for firm matches. Where a row states a size, it is once, few, many or the class of an expanded clone; other rows omit it.

clone_size j_call d_call v_call cdr3_nt cdr3_aa
few TRBJ2-2 . TRBV7-3 TGTGCCAGCAGCTTAATGGCAGGGTCGAACACCGGGGAGCTGTTTTTT CASSLMAGSNTGELFF
. TRBJ2-2 . TRBV30 TGTGCCTGGAGTTTGACGGGACTGAACACCGGGGAGCTGTTTTTT CAWSLTGLNTGELFF
many TRBJ1-1 . TRBV6-1 TGTGCCAGCAGTGAGATCGGGAACACTGAAGCTTTCTTT CASSEIGNTEAFF
many TRBJ2-5 . TRBV28 TGTGCCAGCAGTTTTACGCGCGAGACCCAGTACTTC CASSFTRETQYF
many TRBJ2-5 . TRBV6-1 TGTGCCAGCAGGGAGCGGGTTATCCAAGAGACCCAGTACTTC CASRERVIQETQYF
many TRBJ2-7 . TRBV12-3/TRBV12-4 TGTGCCAGCAGTTATCAGGGTTCCAACGAGCAGTACTTC CASSYQGSNEQYF
. TRBJ2-1 . TRBV2 TGTGCCAGCAGCCAACCCGGAGGCAACAATGAGCAGTTCTTC CASSQPGGNNEQFF
. TRBJ2-5 TRBD2 TRBV13 TGTGCCAGCAGCAGGGCTAGCGGGAGAACACAGGAGACCCAGTACTTC CASSRASGRTQETQYF
many TRBJ2-7 . TRBV28 TGTGCCAGCAGTTTAGCCAGGGACCCCCTTCCCGAGCAGTACTTC CASSLARDPLPEQYF
many TRBJ1-1 TRBD1 TRBV3-1 TGTGCCAGCATGGGATCCGACAGGGTCACTGAAGCTTTCTTT CASMGSDRVTEAFF
. TRBJ2-1 TRBD2 TRBV6-5 TGTGCCAGCAGTTTGAGACTAGCGGGTCTAAACAATGAGCAGTTCTTC CASSLRLAGLNNEQFF
. TRBJ2-2 . TRBV6-4 TGTGCCAGCAGTTATTTGGCACAGGTACCCGGGGAGCTGTTTTTT CASSYLAQVPGELFF
many TRBJ1-1 TRBD1 TRBV7-9 TGTGCCAGCAGCACCCGGACAGGGCTGAACACTGAAGCTTTCTTT CASSTRTGLNTEAFF
few TRBJ2-7 TRBD1 TRBV19 TGTGCCAGTAGTATAGATCCTGGGACAGGCGTGAACGAGCAGTACTTC CASSIDPGTGVNEQYF
many TRBJ2-7 . TRBV7-2 TGTGCCAGCAGCCCGACGGTTGGCAGGGTCCACGAGCAGTACTTC CASSPTVGRVHEQYF
many TRBJ2-7 TRBD2 TRBV2 TGTGCCAGCAGATCTAGCGGGAACTCCTACGAGCAGTACTTC CASRSSGNSYEQYF
. TRBJ2-1 . TRBV28 TGTGCCAGCAGTTTGTTTAATGAGCAGTTCTTC CASSLFNEQFF
once TRBJ2-5 TRBD1 TRBV7-2 TGTGCCAGCAGCTTAGGGACAGGGGGCTGGGAGACCCAGTACTTC CASSLGTGGWETQYF
. TRBJ2-1 TRBD1 TRBV5-1 TGCGCCAGCATGGACAGGACACTGAATGAGCAGTTCTTC CASMDRTLNEQFF
many TRBJ2-7 TRBD1 TRBV20-1 TGCAGTGCTAGAGATCAGGGACAGGGGGCCTACGAGCAGTACTTC CSARDQGQGAYEQYF
many TRBJ2-5 TRBD1 TRBV24-1 TGTGCCACCAGTGATTCCCGGACAGGTTTAGTACAAGAGACCCAGTACTTC CATSDSRTGLVQETQYF
many TRBJ2-7 TRBD2 TRBV28 TGTGCCAGCAGTCCCCTTAGCGGGGGCTACGAGCAGTACTTC CASSPLSGGYEQYF
once TRBJ2-3 TRBD2 TRBV9 TGTGCCAGCAGCTTAGGCGCGACCACTAGCGGGGGCACAGATACGCAGTATTTT CASSLGATTSGGTDTQYF
. TRBJ1-1 TRBD1 TRBV14 TGTGCCAGCAGCCAGCCCGGGACAGGGGCTGAAGCTTTCTTT CASSQPGTGAEAFF
many TRBJ1-1 . TRBV2 TGTGCCAGCAGTGGGAGGGAGCAGAACACTGAAGCTTTCTTT CASSGREQNTEAFF
many TRBJ1-2 . TRBV6-1 TGTGCCAGCAGTGAACCGTATCACGGGGAGACCAATTCCTATGGCTACACCTTC CASSEPYHGETNSYGYTF
many TRBJ1-1 . TRBV28 TGTGCCAGCAGTTTAGGTCCGGGGCCGGGGACTGAAGCTTTCTTT CASSLGPGPGTEAFF
few TRBJ1-1 . TRBV4-2 TGTGCCAGCAGCCAAGCCGCCGGACAAATAACTGAAGCTTTCTTT CASSQAAGQITEAFF
many TRBJ2-1 TRBD2 TRBV7-9 TGTGCCAGCAGCTTAGATCGGGGGGGACGGAGAAATGAGCAGTTCTTC CASSLDRGGRRNEQFF
many TRBJ1-2 TRBD1 TRBV7-9 TGTGCCAGCAGCTTATTTCGGACAGGGGGCAACTATGGCTACACCTTC CASSLFRTGGNYGYTF
. TRBJ1-2 TRBD1 TRBV5-1 TGCGCCAGCAATGGACAGGGGGCTGGCTATGGCTACACCTTC CASNGQGAGYGYTF
. TRBJ2-7 . TRBV14 TGTGCCAGCGGGGAGGGGGTCCCCTACGAGCAGTACTTC CASGEGVPYEQYF
few TRBJ2-5 . TRBV7-8 TGTGCCAGCAGCTTATCCCCGAAGACCCAGTACTTC CASSLSPKTQYF
many TRBJ1-2 . TRBV12-3/TRBV12-4 TGTGCCAGCAGTTTAACACAGGACCATGGCTACACCTTC CASSLTQDHGYTF